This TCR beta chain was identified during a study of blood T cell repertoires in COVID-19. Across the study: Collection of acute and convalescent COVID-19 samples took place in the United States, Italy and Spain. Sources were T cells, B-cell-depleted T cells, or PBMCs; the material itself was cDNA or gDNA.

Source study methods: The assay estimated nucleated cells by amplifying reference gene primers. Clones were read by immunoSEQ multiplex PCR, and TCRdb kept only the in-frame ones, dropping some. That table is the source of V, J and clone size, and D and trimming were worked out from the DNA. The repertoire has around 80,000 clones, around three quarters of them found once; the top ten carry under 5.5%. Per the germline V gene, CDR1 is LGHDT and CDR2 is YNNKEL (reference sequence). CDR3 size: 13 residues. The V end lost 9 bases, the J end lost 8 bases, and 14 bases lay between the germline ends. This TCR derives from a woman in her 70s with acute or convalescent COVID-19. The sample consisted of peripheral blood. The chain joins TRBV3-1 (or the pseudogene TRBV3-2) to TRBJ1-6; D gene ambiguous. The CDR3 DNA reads TGTGCCAGAGCGACCGTCTCCTATTCACCCCTCCACTTT. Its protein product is CARATVSYSPLHF.